Shown below are 18 T cell receptor beta chains from a single sample sequenced in a study of blood T cell repertoires in COVID-19. Sequencing was performed with immunoSEQ multiplex PCR; in TCRdb, only in-frame clones are kept and a portion is missing. This sample has around 75,000 clones, with approximately 90% found just once. Input material: peripheral blood. These TCRs come from a man in his 60s with acute or convalescent COVID-19.

This sequence joins TRBV5-1 and TRBJ2-7; 7 bases line up with TRBD1. V was pared by 4 bases and J by 2 bases, with 6 bases of the junction left unmatched. This CDR3 contains 14 residues. CDR1 is SGHRS, CDR2 YFSETQ, per germline. This CDR3 is CASSLGQVAYEQYF. CDR3 nucleotides: TGCGCCAGCAGCCTTGGACAGGTCGCCTACGAGCAGTACTTC. Looking up the rest from reference TRBV5-1 and TRBJ2-7 gives the full variable domain: KAGVTQTPRYLIKTRGQQVTLSCSPISGHRSVSWYQQTPGQGLQFLFEYFSETQRNKGNFPGRFSGRQFSNSRSEMNVSTLELGDSALYLCASSLGQVAYEQYFGPGTRLTVT.

The CDR3, as DNA: TGCAGCGTTGGGAGGGCCCTCGAGGGCCAGTACTTC. It encodes CSVGRALEGQYF. The chain has TRBV29-1 and TRBJ2-5; the D gene is possibly TRBD2 (6 bases). The V gene lost 4 bases and the J gene lost 10 bases, with 16 bases spanning the gap. The CDR3 sequence is 12 residues long. Germline lookup yields CDR1 SQVTM and CDR2 ANQGSEA.

The gene calls are TRBV24-1 and TRBJ1-2; no reliable D call. The CDR3 runs to 12 residues. V was clipped by 5 bases and J by 4 bases, with 7 bases between them. The germline CDR1 and CDR2 sequences are KGHDR and SFDVKD. This CDR3 reads CATSGGSYGYTF. The DNA for the CDR3 is TGTGCCACCAGTGGCGGCTCCTATGGCTACACCTTC.

The V and J genes are TRBV10-3 and TRBJ2-1, with 11 bases that match TRBD1. Trimming took 9 bases from V and 4 from J; bases not matched to a gene: 8. Germline CDR1 and CDR2: ENHRY and SYGVKD. CDR3 size: 15 residues. The CDR3, as DNA: TGTGCCATTCAAAACGGACAGGGGGCTTACAATGAGCAGTTCTTC. This sequence encodes CAIQNGQGAYNEQFF.

This chain joins TRBV6-5 and TRBJ1-2, with D possibly matching TRBD1 (6 bases). Trimming took 6 bases from V and 3 from J, leaving 14 bases between them. This CDR3 region has 14 residues. Germline V gene lookup returns CDR1 MNHEY and CDR2 SVGAGI. This chain's CDR3 is CASRRSGTHYGYTF. CDR3 nucleotides: TGTGCCAGCAGACGATCCGGGACACACTATGGCTACACCTTC.

This CDR3 is CASSGTGEQYF. The CDR3 DNA follows: TGTGCCAGCAGCGGGACAGGGGAGCAGTATTTT. This chain joins TRBV6-5 and TRBJ2-3; 10 bases are shared with TRBD1. The V and J ends lost 6 bases and 11 bases, in that order; junction bases with no gene match: 2. The CDR3 runs to 11 residues. Germline CDR1 reads MNHEY; CDR2 reads SVGAGI.

The CDR3 nucleotides are TGTGCCAGTAGTCCGGCTCGGACTAGGACTAGCACAGATACGCAGTATTTT. As protein: CASSPARTRTSTDTQYF. The chain links TRBV19 to TRBJ2-3, with TRBD2 matching 7 bases. CDR1 LNHDA and CDR2 SQIVND come from the germline V gene (reference sequence). CDR3 length: 17 amino acids. J was trimmed by 0 bases and V by 5 bases; bases with no gene match: 11. Supplemented by reference TRBV19 and TRBJ2-3, the full variable domain reads DGGITQSPKYLFRKEGQNVTLSCEQNLNHDAMYWYRQDPGQGLRLIYYSQIVNDFQKGDIAEGYSVSREKKESFPLTVTSAQKNPTAFYLCASSPARTRTSTDTQYFGPGTRLTVL.

The CDR3 coding sequence is TGCGCCAGCAGCTCCGGTAGAGGTTCAGCTGAAGCTTTCTTT. It specifies CASSSGRGSAEAFF. V usage is TRBV5-1 and J usage is TRBJ1-1; unclear D gene. Germline V CDR1 and CDR2: SGHRS, YFSETQ. This CDR3 contains 14 residues. V dropped 3 bases and J dropped 6 bases, with 15 bases sitting between them.

This chain connects TRBV6-5 to TRBJ1-1; D possibly corresponds to TRBD1 (5 bases). The CDR3 runs to 13 residues. Germline-derived CDR1 and CDR2 are MNHEY and SVGAGI. V lost 7 bases and J 0 bases, leaving 9 bases between the germline ends. CDR3 in DNA: TGTGCCAGCACCCTGACAGTGAACACTGAAGCTTTCTTT. Translated: CASTLTVNTEAFF.

This chain uses TRBV30 with TRBJ1-1, with D tentatively TRBD1 (5 bases). Per the germline V gene, CDR1 is GTSNPN and CDR2 is SVGIG (reference sequence). The CDR3 length is 13 residues. The ends were cut back, 0 bases at V and 5 bases at J, with 10 bases in the middle. The CDR3 DNA sequence: TGTGCCTGGAGTGTCCGGGGGAATACTGAAGCTTTCTTT. Its protein is CAWSVRGNTEAFF.

This clone has more than one count but fewer than ten. J is TRBJ1-1 and V is TRBV21-1; the D call in the table, TRBD1, was not verified against the DNA. TRBV21-1 has pseudogene status. This CDR3 region has 11 residues. The CDR3: CASTQGTEAFF. The CDR3 DNA reads as TGTGCCAGCACCCAGGGCACTGAAGCTTTCTTT.

V gene TRBV5-4 combines with J gene TRBJ2-1; the match to TRBD2 covers 16 bases. V lost 4 bases to trimming and J lost 4 bases; unmatched junction nucleotides: 11. The CDR3 extends over 19 amino acids. Looked up from germline, CDR1 is SGHNT and CDR2 is YYREEE (reference sequence). The CDR3 reads CASSMGLAGGQRLYNEQFF. The CDR3 DNA follows: TGTGCCAGCAGCATGGGACTAGCGGGGGGGCAGAGGTTATACAATGAGCAGTTCTTC.

The V gene is TRBV29-1, the J gene TRBJ1-3, with TRBD1 matching over 8 bases. Unmatched junction bases numbered 6, after V lost 6 bases and J lost 2 bases. The length of the CDR3 is 14 residues. Germline loops: CDR1 SQVTM, CDR2 ANQGSEA. CDR3 in amino acids: CSVASTGAGNTIYF. CDR3 bases: TGCAGCGTCGCTTCGACAGGGGCTGGAAACACCATATATTTT.

Concerning this clone: One end of the junction fails to match germline, which may point to a read error. The rearrangement uses TRBV6-4 and TRBJ1-5; D possibly corresponds to TRBD1 (6 bases). The V gene's germline CDR1 is MRHNA and CDR2 SNTAGT. This CDR3 is 12 amino acids long. CDR3 loop: CASSDATAGVPF. DNA for the CDR3: TGTGCCAGCAGTGACGCTACCGCAGGGGTACCCTTT.

This clone showed up just once. The chain employs TRBV10-2 and TRBJ1-6; D remains ambiguous. The V gene's germline CDR1 is WSHSY and CDR2 SAAADI. The V gene lost 0 bases and the J gene lost 0 bases, with 9 bases spanning the gap. CDR3 length: 17 residues. This chain's CDR3 is CASSESIASSYNSPLHF. Written as DNA, the CDR3 is TGCGCCAGCAGTGAGTCAATCGCGAGCTCCTATAATTCACCCCTCCACTTT.

This rearrangement joins TRBV15 to TRBJ2-1; D ambiguous. The CDR3 has 15 amino acids. Germline CDR1 is LNHNV and CDR2 is YYDKDF (reference sequence). V lost 1 base and J 0 bases, leaving 7 bases between the germline ends. CDR3 coding DNA: TGTGCCACCAGCAGAGTTATTCTCTCCTACAATGAGCAGTTCTTC. Translated, it gives CATSRVILSYNEQFF.

The table lists this clone with a few counts. In DNA, the CDR3 is TGTGCCAGCAGCCCCGCGGGACAGGGGATCGGAAACACCATATATTTT. Amino acids: CASSPAGQGIGNTIYF. The genes are TRBV5-4 and TRBJ1-3, with TRBD1 matching 10 bases. The germline V gene has CDR1 SGHNT and CDR2 YYREEE (reference sequence). The CDR3 totals 16 residues. Trimming at V came to 4 bases and at J to 4 bases, leaving 8 bases not matched to a gene. Variable domain in full (rest from reference TRBV5-4 and TRBJ1-3): ETGVTQSPTHLIKTRGQQVTLRCSSQSGHNTVSWYQQALGQGPQFIFQYYREEENGRGNFPPRFSGLQFPNYSSELNVNALELDDSALYLCASSPAGQGIGNTIYFGEGSWLTVV.

This chain links TRBV19 with TRBJ2-7, with 9 bases fitting TRBD2. The germline CDR1 and CDR2 sequences are LNHDA and SQIVND (reference sequence). The CDR3 covers 14 residues. J lost 3 bases, V lost 5 bases, and 5 bases had no gene match. The CDR3 DNA is TGTGCCAGTAGTCGCGGGAGGGGCGACTACGAGCAGTACTTC. This codes for CASSRGRGDYEQYF.